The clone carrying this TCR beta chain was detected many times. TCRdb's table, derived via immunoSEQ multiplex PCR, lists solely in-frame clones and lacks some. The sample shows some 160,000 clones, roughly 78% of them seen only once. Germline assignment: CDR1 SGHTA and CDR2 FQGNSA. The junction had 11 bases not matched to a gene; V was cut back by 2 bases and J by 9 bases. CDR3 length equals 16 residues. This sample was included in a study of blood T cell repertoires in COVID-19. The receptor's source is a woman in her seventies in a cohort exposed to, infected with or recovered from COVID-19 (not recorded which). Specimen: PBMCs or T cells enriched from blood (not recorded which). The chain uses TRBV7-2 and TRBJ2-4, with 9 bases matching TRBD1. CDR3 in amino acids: CASSLRGGQGMGIQYF. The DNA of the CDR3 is TGTGCCAGCAGCTTAAGGGGGGGACAGGGAATGGGCATTCAGTACTTC.